The rows below give T cell receptor beta chains drawn from one sample of a study of regulatory T cells in long-lasting Graves disease. One entry per CDR3 protein, called by TCRdb with MiXCR from the multiplex PCR reads. The sample lists 350,000 to 500,000 distinct CDR3 sequences, approximately 16% occurring once. The sample was also linked to a second study, of T cells in Graves' hyperthyroidism and ophthalmopathy.

The material was peripheral blood mononuclear cells (PBMCs), obtained at new diagnosis, from a patient treated with antithyroid drugs. The receptors were sampled from a woman aged 25 to 39 with Graves disease. Each CDR3 is given with its conserved first and last residue. Each record gives: V gene, J gene, D gene, CDR3 length, clone size, CDR3 DNA, CDR3 protein. The D gene is left open where the match is weak. Part of the rows lack a size; the others show once, few, many or a class for expanded clones.

TRBV4-1	TRBJ1-3	.	15	.	TGCGCCAGCAGCCAAGCTGGGGGCTCTGGAAACACCATATATTTT	CASSQAGGSGNTIYF
TRBV4-1	TRBJ1-2	.	16	many	TGCGCCAGCACCCACCTGCTAGGGGCCCCTAACTATGGCTACACCTTC	CASTHLLGAPNYGYTF
TRBV12-3/TRBV12-4	TRBJ2-5	TRBD2	16	many	TGTGCCAGCAGTTTACAAGCGGGAGGGCTCGTTGAGACCCAGTACTTC	CASSLQAGGLVETQYF
TRBV4-1	TRBJ2-1	.	17	.	TGCGCCAGCAGCCAAGATCTGGTCGGGAGCTCCTACAATGAGCAGTTCTTC	CASSQDLVGSSYNEQFF
TRBV11-2	TRBJ1-1	TRBD1	15	many	TGTGCCAGCAGCCAACAGACAGGGGTCGGCACTGAAGCTTTCTTT	CASSQQTGVGTEAFF
TRBV6-1	TRBJ2-7	TRBD1	16	.	TGTGCCAGCAGTCACCTAGGACAGGGCGCGTCCTACGAGCAGTACTTC	CASSHLGQGASYEQYF
TRBV19	TRBJ1-1	.	14	.	TGTGCCAGTAGTATATGGCCCGGAAACACTGAAGCTTTCTTT	CASSIWPGNTEAFF
TRBV18	TRBJ2-1	TRBD2	15	many	TGTGCCAGCTCACCACTTAGCGGGAGTTGGACTGAGCAGTTCTTC	CASSPLSGSWTEQFF
TRBV6-1	TRBJ1-1	TRBD1	15	few	TGTGCCAGCAGCCGGCAGGGGGGGAGGGACACTGAAGCTTTCTTT	CASSRQGGRDTEAFF
TRBV7-2	TRBJ2-5	TRBD2	17	many	TGTGCCAGCAGCTTAGGGGCTAGCGGGTACTTCCAAGAGACCCAGTACTTC	CASSLGASGYFQETQYF
TRBV30	TRBJ1-1	.	12	.	TGTGCCTCAGGACGTTTGAACACTGAAGGTTTCTTT	CASGRLNTEGFF
TRBV19	TRBJ2-1	TRBD2	15	.	TGTGCCAGCGAATCTAGCGGGAGAGGGTTTGATGAGCAGTTCTTC	CASESSGRGFDEQFF
TRBV28	TRBJ1-4	.	14	.	TGTGCCAGCAGTTTTGCCGGGGGTAGTGAAAAACTGTTTTTT	CASSFAGGSEKLFF
TRBV7-8	TRBJ2-3	TRBD2	17	many	TGTGCCAGCAGCTTTCCCACAGCGGGAACTAGCACAGATACGCAGTATTTT	CASSFPTAGTSTDTQYF
TRBV19	TRBJ2-7	.	15	few	TGTGCCAGTATGGGGTACGGGGGAAGCTCCTACGAGCAGTACTTC	CASMGYGGSSYEQYF
TRBV11-2	TRBJ2-1	TRBD2	17	many	TGTGCCAGCAGCCCGACGGGACTAGCGGGAGGGTACAATGAGCAGTTCTTC	CASSPTGLAGGYNEQFF
TRBV3-1	TRBJ1-5	.	17	few	TGTGCCAGCAAGAGGGGACATCCGAAGGATAGCAATCAGCCCCAGCATTTT	CASKRGHPKDSNQPQHF